This T cell receptor beta chain was profiled in a study of CD4 T cells in relation to SARS-CoV-2 and coronaviruses. Study-wide background: Negative control cultures got HIV-1 Nef peptides or no peptide.

The CDR3 is 14 amino acids. The V end was cut by 0 bases, the J end by 5 bases, with 10 bases between. CDR1 is LGHNA and CDR2 is YSLEER in the germline V gene. As regards this clone: Its antigen is still unknown.

Study-wide points: Crossreactivity was assessed only for spike protein, not other viral proteins.

Produced via immunoSEQ multiplex PCR; TCRdb's table is partial and in-frame only. The data hold around 23,000 clones, with around 76% observed a single time. CD4+ T cells from unexposed donors were obtained before the COVID-19 pandemic (2011-2018). After roughly ten days of culture, CD4+ T cells were isolated. The source material was CD4+ T cells from PBMCs, cultured in vitro. This chain joins TRBV4-3 and TRBJ1-2, with D uncertain. The clonotype comes from a human donor in good health. The CDR3 DNA reads TGCGCCAGCAGCCAAGATCAAGGGATGTATGGCTACACCTTC. Amino acid sequence: CASSQDQGMYGYTF.